The sequence of this T cell receptor (beta chain) was determined in a study of early T cells in non-severe SARS-CoV-2 infection. Study-wide background: Chains from this unsorted whole-blood bulk RNA could not be paired.

Individual cDNA molecules received unique molecular identifiers. TCRdb reprocessed the 5' RACE reads with MiXCR, giving one entry per CDR3 protein. The sample lists about 37,000 distinct CDR3 sequences; 5.8% were seen once. J lost 4 bases, V lost 6 bases, and 4 bases had no gene match. The germline V gene has CDR1 MDHEN and CDR2 SYDVKM. The CDR3 spans 14 residues. Study outcomes and limitations: In VDJdb matching, anti-spike CD8 responses were favored while private and CD4 specificities went missing.

This clonotype was seen many times. Its antigen remains unknown. Sample: whole blood. V is TRBV28 and J is TRBJ2-3; 10 positions match TRBD1. The TCR sequence derives from an adult who was a healthcare worker with PCR-confirmed SARS-CoV-2 infection or an uninfected control (not recorded which). CDR3 in DNA: TGTGCCAGCAGCCACGGACAGGGGGCAGATACGCAGTATTTT. As protein: CASSHGQGADTQYF.